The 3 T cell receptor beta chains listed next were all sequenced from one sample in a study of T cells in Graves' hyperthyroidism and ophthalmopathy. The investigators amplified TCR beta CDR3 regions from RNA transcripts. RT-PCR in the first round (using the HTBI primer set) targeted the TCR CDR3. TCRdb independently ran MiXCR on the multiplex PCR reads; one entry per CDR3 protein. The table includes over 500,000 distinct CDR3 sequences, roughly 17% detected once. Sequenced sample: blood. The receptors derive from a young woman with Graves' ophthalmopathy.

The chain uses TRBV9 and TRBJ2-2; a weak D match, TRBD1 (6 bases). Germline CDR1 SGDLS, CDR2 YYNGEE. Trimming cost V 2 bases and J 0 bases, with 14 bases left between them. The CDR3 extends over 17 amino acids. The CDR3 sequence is CASSVQGRLANTGELFF. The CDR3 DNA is TGTGCCAGCAGCGTCCAGGGGCGGTTGGCGAACACCGGGGAGCTGTTTTTT.

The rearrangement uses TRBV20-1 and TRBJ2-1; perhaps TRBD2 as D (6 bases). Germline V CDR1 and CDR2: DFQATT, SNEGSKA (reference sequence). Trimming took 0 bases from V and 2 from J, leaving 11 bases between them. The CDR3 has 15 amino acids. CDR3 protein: CSARDGGTPYNEQFF. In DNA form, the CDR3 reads TGCAGTGCTAGAGATGGCGGGACCCCCTACAATGAGCAGTTCTTC.

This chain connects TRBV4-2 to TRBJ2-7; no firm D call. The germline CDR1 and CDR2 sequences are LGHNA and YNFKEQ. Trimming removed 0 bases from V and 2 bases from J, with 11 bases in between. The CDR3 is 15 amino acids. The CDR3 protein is CASSQDRLITYEQYF. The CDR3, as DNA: TGTGCCAGCAGCCAAGATCGCCTCATTACCTACGAGCAGTACTTC.